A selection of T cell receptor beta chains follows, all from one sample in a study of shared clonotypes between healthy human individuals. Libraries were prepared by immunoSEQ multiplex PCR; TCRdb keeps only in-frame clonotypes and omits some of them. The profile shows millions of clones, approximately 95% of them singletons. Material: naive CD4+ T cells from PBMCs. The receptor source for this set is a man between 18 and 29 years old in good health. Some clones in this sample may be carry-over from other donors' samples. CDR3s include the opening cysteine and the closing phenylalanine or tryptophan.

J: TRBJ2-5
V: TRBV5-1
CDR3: CASSLATAQETQYF

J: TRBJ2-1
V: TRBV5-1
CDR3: CASSGGTGKNEQFF

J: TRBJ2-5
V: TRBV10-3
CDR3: CAIRGTGLQETQYF

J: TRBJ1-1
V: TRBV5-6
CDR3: CASSPTRGTTEAFF

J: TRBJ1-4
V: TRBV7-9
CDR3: CASSSSGLMVFF

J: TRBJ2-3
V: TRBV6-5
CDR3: CASSYPGTDTQYF

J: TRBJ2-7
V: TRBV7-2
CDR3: CASSLLPGLGEQYF

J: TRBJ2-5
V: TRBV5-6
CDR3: CASSLSGAETQYF

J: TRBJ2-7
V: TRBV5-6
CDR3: CASSLRFASGQDEQYF

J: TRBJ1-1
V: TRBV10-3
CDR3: CAISEGRVTEAFF

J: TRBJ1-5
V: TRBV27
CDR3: CASSPTGGGQPQHF

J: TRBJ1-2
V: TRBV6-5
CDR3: CASSYRATNYGYTF

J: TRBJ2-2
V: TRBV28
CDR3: CATTQNTGELFF

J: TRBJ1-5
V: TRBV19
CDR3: CASTERTWPQHF

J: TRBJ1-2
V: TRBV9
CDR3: CASSVAQSPGVGYGYTF

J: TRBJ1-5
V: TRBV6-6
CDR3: CASQWGGNQPQHF

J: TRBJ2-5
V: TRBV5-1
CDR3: CASSLQGSGETQYF

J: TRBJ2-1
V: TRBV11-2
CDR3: CASSSVAGGDNEQFF

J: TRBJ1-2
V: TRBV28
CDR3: CASSLNSNYGYTF

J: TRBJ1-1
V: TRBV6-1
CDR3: CASSQGQITEAFF

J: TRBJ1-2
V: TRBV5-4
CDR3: CASSLDQAYGYTF

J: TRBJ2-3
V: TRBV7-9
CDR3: CASSHGGAASRFTDTQYF

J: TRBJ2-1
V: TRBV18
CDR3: CASSPSQQMINNEQFF

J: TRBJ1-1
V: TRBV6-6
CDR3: CASTADGVVNSEAFF

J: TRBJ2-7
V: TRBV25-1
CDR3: CASSDSGTGMARRSEQYF

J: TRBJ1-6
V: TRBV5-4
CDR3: CASSSGTDSPLHF